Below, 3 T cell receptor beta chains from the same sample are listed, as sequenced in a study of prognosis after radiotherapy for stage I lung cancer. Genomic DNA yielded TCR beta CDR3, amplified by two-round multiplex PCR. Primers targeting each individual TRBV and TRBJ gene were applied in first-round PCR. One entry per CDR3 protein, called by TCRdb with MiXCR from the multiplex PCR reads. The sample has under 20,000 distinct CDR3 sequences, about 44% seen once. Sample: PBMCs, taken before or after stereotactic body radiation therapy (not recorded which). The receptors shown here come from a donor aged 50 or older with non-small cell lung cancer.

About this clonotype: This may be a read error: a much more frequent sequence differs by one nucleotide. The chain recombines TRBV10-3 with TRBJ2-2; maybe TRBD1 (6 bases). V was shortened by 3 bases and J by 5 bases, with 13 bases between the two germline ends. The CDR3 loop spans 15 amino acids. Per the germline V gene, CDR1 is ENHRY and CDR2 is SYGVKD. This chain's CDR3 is CAISDPGVSTGELFF. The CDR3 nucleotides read TGTGCCATCAGTGATCCAGGGGTTTCTACCGGGGAGCTGTTTTTT.

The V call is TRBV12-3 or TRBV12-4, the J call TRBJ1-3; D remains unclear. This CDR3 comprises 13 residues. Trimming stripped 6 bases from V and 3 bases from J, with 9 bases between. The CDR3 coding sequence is TGTGCCAGCAGATCAAATGGTGGAAACACCATATATTTT. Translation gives CASRSNGGNTIYF.

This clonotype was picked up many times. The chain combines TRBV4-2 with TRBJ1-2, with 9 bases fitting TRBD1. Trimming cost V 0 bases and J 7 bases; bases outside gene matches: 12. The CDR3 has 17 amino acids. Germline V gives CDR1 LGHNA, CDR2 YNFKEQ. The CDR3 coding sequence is TGTGCCAGCAGCCAAGATCATGCGGGACAGGGAAATCTTGGCTACACCTTC. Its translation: CASSQDHAGQGNLGYTF.